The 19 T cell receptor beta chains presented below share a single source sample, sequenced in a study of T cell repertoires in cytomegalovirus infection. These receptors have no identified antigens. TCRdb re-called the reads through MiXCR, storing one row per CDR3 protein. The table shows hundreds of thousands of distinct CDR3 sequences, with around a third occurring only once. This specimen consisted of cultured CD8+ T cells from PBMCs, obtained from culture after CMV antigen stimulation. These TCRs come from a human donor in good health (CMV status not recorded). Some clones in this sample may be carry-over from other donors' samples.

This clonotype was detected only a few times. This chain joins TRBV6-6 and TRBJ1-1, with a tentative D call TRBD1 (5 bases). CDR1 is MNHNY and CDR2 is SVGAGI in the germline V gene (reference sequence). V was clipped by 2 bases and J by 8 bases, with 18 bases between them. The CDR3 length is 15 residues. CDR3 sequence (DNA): TGTGCCAGCAGTTACGTCGGGGGGGGGTTTATAGAAGCTTTCTTT. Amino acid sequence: CASSYVGGGFIEAFF.

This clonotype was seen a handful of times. CDR3 coding DNA: TGTGCCAGCAGTTACTCCCGGGGTGATCAGCCCCAGCATTTT. Its protein product is CASSYSRGDQPQHF. The J gene is TRBJ1-5, the V gene TRBV6-6; D gene unclear. In germline, CDR1 is MNHNY, CDR2 SVGAGI (reference sequence). The germline V and J ends were trimmed by 0 bases and 5 bases, with 8 bases remaining between them. The CDR3 has 14 residues.

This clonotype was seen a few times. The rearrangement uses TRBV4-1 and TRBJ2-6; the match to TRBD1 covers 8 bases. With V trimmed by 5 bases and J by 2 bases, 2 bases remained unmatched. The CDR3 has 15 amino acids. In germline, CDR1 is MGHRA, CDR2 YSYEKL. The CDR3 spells CASSGQGTGANVLTF. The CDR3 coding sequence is TGCGCCAGCAGCGGACAGGGTACTGGGGCCAACGTCCTGACTTTC.

CDR3 in amino acids: CASSLDRREGQYF. As DNA, the CDR3 is TGTGCCAGCAGCTTAGACAGGCGAGAGGGGCAGTATTTT. The genes are TRBV7-9 and TRBJ2-3, with D possibly being TRBD1 or TRBD2 (5 bases each). Germline V gives CDR1 SEHNR, CDR2 FQNEAQ (reference sequence). V was shortened by 1 base and J by 11 bases, with 13 bases between the two germline ends. CDR3 size: 13 residues.

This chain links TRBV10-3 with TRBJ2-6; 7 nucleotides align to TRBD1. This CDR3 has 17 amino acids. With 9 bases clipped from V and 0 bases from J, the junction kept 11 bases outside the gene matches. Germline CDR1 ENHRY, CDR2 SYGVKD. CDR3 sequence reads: CAIGTVPPHSGANVLTF. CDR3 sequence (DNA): TGTGCCATTGGGACAGTACCTCCCCACTCTGGGGCCAACGTCCTGACTTTC.

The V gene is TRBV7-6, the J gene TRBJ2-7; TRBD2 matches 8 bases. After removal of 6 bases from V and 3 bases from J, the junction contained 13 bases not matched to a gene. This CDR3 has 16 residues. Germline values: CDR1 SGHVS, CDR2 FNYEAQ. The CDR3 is CASSPLAGGKDYEQYV. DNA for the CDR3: TGTGCCAGCAGTCCCTTGGCGGGGGGTAAGGACTACGAGCAGTACGTC.

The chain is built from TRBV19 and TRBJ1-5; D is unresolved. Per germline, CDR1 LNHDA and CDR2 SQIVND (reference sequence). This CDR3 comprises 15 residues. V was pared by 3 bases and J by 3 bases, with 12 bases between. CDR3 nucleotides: TGTGCCAGTAGTATGGCAAACCGAAACAATCAGCCCCAGCATTTT. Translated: CASSMANRNNQPQHF.

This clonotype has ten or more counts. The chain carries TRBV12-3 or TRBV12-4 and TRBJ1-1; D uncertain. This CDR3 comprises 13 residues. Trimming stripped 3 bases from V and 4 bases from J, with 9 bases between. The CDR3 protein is CASSFNLGTEAFF. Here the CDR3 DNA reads TGTGCCAGCAGTTTCAACCTGGGCACTGAAGCTTTCTTT.

CDR3 in amino acids: CASSPPGTFHGYTF. In DNA form, the CDR3 reads TGTGCCAGCAGTCCCCCAGGGACGTTCCATGGCTACACCTTC. V usage is TRBV7-9 and J usage is TRBJ1-2; weak D call: TRBD1 (5 bases). The CDR3 spans 14 residues. Deletions cut 6 bases from V and 6 bases from J, with 17 bases between. The germline gives CDR1 SEHNR, CDR2 FQNEAQ (reference sequence).

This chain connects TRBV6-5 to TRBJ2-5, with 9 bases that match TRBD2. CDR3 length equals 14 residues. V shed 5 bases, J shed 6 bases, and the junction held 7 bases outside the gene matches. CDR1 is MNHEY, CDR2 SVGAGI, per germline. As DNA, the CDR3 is TGTGCCAGCAGTGGCGGGGGGGTTAAAAAGACCCAGTACTTC. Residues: CASSGGGVKKTQYF.

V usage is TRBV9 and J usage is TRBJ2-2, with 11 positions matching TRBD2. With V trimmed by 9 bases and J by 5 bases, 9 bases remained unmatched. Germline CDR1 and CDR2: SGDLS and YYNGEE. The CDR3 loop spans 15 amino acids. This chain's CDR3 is CATKLAGVGTGELFF. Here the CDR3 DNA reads TGTGCCACCAAACTAGCGGGGGTTGGTACCGGGGAGCTGTTTTTT. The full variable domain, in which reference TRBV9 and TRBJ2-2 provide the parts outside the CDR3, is DSGVTQTPKHLITATGQRVTLRCSPRSGDLSVYWYQQSLDQGLQFLIQYYNGEERAKGNILERFSAQQFPDLHSELNLSSLELGDSALYFCATKLAGVGTGELFFGEGSRLTVL.

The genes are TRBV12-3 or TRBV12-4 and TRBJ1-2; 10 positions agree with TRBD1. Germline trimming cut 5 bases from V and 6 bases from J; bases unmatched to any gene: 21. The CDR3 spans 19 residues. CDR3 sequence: CASSDENGNRDRGEHGYTF. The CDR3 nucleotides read TGTGCCAGCAGTGACGAAAATGGTAATCGGGACAGGGGAGAACATGGCTACACCTTC.

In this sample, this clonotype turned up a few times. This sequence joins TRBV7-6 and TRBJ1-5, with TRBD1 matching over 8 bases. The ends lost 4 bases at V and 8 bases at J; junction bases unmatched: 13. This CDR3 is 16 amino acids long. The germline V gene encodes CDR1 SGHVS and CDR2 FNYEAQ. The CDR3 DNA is TGTGCCAGCAGCTCAAAGGGGGGCAGGGGGCAGGAGCCCCAGCATTTT. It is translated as CASSSKGGRGQEPQHF.

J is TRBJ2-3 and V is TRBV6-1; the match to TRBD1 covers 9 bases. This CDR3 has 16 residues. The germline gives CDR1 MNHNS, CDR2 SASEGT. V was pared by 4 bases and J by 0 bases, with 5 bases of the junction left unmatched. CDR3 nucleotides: TGTGCCAGCAGTGCGGGACAGGGCTATAGCACAGATACGCAGTATTTT. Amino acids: CASSAGQGYSTDTQYF.

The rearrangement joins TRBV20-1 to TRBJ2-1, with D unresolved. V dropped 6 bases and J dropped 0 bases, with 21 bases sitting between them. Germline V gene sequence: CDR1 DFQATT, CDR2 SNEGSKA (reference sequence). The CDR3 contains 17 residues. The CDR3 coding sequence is TGCAGTGCCATCCCTTATAGTGAGTACAGCTCCTACAATGAGCAGTTCTTC. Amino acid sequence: CSAIPYSEYSSYNEQFF.

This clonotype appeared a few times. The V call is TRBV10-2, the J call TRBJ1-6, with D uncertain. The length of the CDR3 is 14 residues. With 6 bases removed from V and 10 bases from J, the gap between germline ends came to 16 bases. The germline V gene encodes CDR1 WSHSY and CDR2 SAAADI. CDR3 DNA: TGCGCCAGCAGCCCGGGTTCCAAGGGCTCACCCCTCCACTTT. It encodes CASSPGSKGSPLHF.

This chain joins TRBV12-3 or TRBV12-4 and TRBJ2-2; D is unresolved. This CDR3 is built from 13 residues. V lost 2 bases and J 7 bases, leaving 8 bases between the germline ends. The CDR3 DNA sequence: TGTGCCAGCAGTTTATTTGCGAACGGGGAGCTGTTTTTT. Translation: CASSLFANGELFF.

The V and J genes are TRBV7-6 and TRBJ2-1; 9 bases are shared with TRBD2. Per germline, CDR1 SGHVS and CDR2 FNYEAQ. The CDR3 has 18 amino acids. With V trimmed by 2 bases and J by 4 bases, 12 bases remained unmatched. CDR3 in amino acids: CASSLRALSGGPYNEQFF. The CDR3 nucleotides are TGTGCCAGCAGCTTAAGAGCACTTAGCGGGGGCCCGTACAATGAGCAGTTCTTC.

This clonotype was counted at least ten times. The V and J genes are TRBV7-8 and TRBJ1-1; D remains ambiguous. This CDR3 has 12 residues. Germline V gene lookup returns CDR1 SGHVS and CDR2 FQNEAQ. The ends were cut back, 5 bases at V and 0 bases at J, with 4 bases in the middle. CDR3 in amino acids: CASSRVNTEAFF. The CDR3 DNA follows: TGTGCCAGCAGCCGAGTGAACACTGAAGCTTTCTTT.